This T cell receptor beta chain derives from a study of shared clonotypes between healthy human individuals (dated by TCRdb to about 2020). Looking at the study overall: Two women and three men aged 18 to 49 years were included in the cohort. Each donor's leukapheresis produced roughly between roughly 0.85 and 10 billion PBMCs. For each donor, CD4 naive and CD4 memory were each given three plates, CD8 naive was given two plates, and CD8 memory was given one plate. The study deeply sequenced blood TCR repertoires of several healthy adults to estimate repertoire size and the extent of clonotype sharing between individuals. To increase sequencing depth and limit assay-specific biases, different laboratories used diverse techniques to prepare libraries and sequence TCR repertoires.

General findings and caveats noted by the study authors: Higher generation probabilities were observed for clonotypes shared by all four sorted-subset donors than for non-shared clonotypes. Sampling was restricted to blood, and TCR repertoires in tissue are likely to differ from TCR repertoires in blood. Naive subsets generally had larger estimated clonotype richness than memory subsets. Incomplete sequencing was indicated by rarefaction of sorted-subset datasets, despite the large sequencing depth. Because the study included a small number of donors, the genetic and exposure-history diversity represented was limited. Based on pairwise subsampling, the degree of clonotype sharing among donors was expected to be affected by sequencing depth. Across several donors, about 5% of naive CD4, approximately 3.5% of naive CD8, roughly 2.2% of memory CD4, and approximately 0.42% of memory CD8 clonotypes were shared.

Using the deep immunoSEQ assay, multiplex PCR amplified TCR CDR3 regions from genomic DNA. For each cell subset, the extracted genomic DNA was distributed evenly across all wells of several immunoSEQ 96-well plates, and each plate served as one replicate. Each replicate PCR for sorted subsets received around 200 ng genomic DNA, equal to about 30,000 T cell genomes. Purified libraries were quantified with a Qubit 3.0 fluorometer, sized on a Bioanalyzer 2100, and re-quantified with the KAPA Library Quantification kit. Each immunoSEQ 96-well plate was sequenced on its own single-read 150-cycle Illumina NextSeq 550 flow cell. As for the original processing: Because the immunoSEQ output included only junctional sequences and no quality scores, the filtering could not be the same as the filtering used for full-length reads. Sequences were annotated with PyIR, a Python wrapper for IgBLAST v1.9, using IMGT germline references to assign V/J genes and CDR3. Reads were filtered out if the reads had weak V/J assignments (E-value above 1e-6), no CDR3, stop codons, out-of-frame junctions, or ambiguous translated residues. V3J clonotypes were defined as sequences sharing an identical inferred V gene, J gene, and CDR3 amino acid sequence. To compute the percentage overlap between repertoires, the number of shared unique clonotypes was divided by the size of the smaller repertoire. Repertoire richness was assessed with RTK rarefaction, the Chao1 estimator, and Recon v2.1 estimates of unobserved clonotypes. OLGA was used to compute generation probabilities for all TCRbeta clonotypes that the gDNA method yielded from several donors. Drawn from immuneACCESS, this table holds only the in-frame rearrangements with V and J called that TCRdb kept. Clones are partly lost; checked studies trace under half to an unresolved V gene and leave the rest unexplained. For V, J and clone size, that table is used; D and trimming come from the DNA. This sample has about 1.1 million clones in its table, and approximately 80% of those were observed once. 0.5% to 0.6% of the sample comes from the top ten.

Turning to this clone: Its antigen is not yet known. It has no much larger one-base neighbor in the sample; base qualities were not kept.

There are 16 amino acids in the CDR3, from cysteine to phenylalanine inclusive. The retained sequence is limited to the CDR3, 48 bases, with the frame set at the first base. V sheds 4 bases and J sheds 1 base, leaving 17 bases between their ends. Taken from the germline V gene, the CDR1 and CDR2 loops are SGHRS and YFSETQ. The donors were healthy, HIV-negative adults who had no recently reported acute infections or vaccinations. Every donor was a Caucasian adult living in Nashville, Tennessee, USA. Magnetic negative selection was used to enrich CD4+ T cells, after which naive cells were positively selected on CD45RA and the negative fraction became the memory subset. Blood was collected by leukapheresis, and PBMCs were isolated by Ficoll-Histopaque density gradient centrifugation and then cryopreserved in liquid nitrogen vapor phase. Purity and quantity of every magnetically sorted T cell population were checked by analytical flow cytometry. Genomic DNA was isolated from every sorted fraction and measured by UV absorbance on a Nanodrop 2000c.

Sample: memory CD4+ T cells from PBMCs. The sample's cell subset or site, from its label and the paper: CD45RA-negative fraction. The sequence was obtained from a young man in good health. Some clones in this sample may be carry-over from other donors' samples. The chain is assembled from TRBV5-1 and TRBJ1-1; possibly the D gene is TRBD1, per 6 matching bases. The CDR3 loop reads CASSLLPGAENTEAFF. DNA sequence: TGCGCCAGCAGCCTGTTGCCAGGGGCAGAGAACACTGAAGCTTTCTTT.